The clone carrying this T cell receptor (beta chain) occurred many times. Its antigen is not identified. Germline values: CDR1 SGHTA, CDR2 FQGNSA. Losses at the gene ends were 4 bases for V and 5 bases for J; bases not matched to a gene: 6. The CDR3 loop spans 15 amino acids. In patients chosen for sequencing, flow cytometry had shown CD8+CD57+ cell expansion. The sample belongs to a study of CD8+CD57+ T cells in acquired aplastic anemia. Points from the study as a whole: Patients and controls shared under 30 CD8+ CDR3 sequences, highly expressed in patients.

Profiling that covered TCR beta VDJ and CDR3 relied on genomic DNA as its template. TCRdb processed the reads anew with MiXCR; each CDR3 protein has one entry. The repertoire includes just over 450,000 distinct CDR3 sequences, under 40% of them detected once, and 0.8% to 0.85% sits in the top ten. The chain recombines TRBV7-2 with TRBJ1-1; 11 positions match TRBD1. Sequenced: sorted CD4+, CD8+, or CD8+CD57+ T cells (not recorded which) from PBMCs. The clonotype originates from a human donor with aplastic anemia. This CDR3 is CASSSTGTGGTEAFF. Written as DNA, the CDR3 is TGTGCCAGCAGCTCGACCGGGACAGGGGGAACTGAAGCTTTCTTT.